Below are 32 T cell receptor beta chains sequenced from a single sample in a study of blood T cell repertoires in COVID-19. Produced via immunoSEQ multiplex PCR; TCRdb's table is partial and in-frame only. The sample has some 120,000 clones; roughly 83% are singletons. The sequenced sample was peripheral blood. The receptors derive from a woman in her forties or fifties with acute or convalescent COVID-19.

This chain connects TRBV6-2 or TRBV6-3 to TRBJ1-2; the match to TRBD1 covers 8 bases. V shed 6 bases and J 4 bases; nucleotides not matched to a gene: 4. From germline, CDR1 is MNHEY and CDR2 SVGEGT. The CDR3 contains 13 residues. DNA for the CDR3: TGTGCCAGCAGCCTTGACAGGGGCTATGGCTACACCTTC. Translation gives CASSLDRGYGYTF.

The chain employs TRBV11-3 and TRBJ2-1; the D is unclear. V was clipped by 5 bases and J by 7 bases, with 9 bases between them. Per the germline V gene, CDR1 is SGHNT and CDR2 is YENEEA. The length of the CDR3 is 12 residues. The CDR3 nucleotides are TGTGCCAGCAGCCAGACCGGGAATGAGCAGTTCTTC. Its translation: CASSQTGNEQFF.

The CDR3 region has the DNA TGCGCCAGCAGCCGGACCGGGACAGTCCCTAGGGTAACTAATGAAAAACTGTTTTTT. Translating it yields CASSRTGTVPRVTNEKLFF. The rearrangement links TRBV5-1 to TRBJ1-4, with 7 bases identical to TRBD1. V was clipped by 4 bases and J by 1 base; unmatched bases: 16. CDR1 is SGHRS and CDR2 is YFSETQ in the germline V gene. The CDR3 totals 19 residues.

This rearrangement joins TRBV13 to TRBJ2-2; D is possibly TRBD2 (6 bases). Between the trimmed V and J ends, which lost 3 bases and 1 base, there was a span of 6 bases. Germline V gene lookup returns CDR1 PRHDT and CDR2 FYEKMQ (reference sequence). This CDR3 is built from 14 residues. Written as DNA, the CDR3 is TGTGCCAGCAGCTTGGGACTGAACACCGGGGAGCTGTTTTTT. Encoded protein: CASSLGLNTGELFF.

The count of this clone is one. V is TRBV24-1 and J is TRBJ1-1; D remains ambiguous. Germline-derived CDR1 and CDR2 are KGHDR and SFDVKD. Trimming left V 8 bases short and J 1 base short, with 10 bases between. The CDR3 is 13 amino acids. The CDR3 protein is CATIIYANTEAFF. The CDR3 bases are TGTGCCACCATCATCTATGCGAACACTGAAGCTTTCTTT.

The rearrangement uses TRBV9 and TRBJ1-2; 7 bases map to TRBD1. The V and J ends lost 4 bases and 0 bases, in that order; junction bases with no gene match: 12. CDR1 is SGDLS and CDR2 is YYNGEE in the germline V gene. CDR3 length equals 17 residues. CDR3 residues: CASSPRDSRLANYGYTF. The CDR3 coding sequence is TGTGCCAGCAGCCCCCGGGACAGTCGACTAGCTAACTATGGCTACACCTTC.

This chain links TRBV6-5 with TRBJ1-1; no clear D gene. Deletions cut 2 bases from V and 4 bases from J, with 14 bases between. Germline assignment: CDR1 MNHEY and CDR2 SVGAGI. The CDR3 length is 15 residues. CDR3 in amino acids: CASSYSRTAGTEAFF. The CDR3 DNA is TGTGCCAGCAGTTACAGTCGGACCGCGGGCACTGAAGCTTTCTTT.

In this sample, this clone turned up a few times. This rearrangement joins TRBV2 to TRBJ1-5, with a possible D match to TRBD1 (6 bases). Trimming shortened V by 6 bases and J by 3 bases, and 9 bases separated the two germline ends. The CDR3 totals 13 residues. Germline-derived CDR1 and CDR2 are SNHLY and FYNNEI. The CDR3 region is CASSRDNNQPQHF. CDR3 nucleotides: TGTGCCAGCAGCCGGGACAACAATCAGCCCCAGCATTTT. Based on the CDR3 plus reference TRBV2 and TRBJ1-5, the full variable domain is EPEVTQTPSHQVTQMGQEVILRCVPISNHLYFYWYRQILGQKVEFLVSFYNNEISEKSEIFDDQFSVERPDGSNFTLKIRSTKLEDSAMYFCASSRDNNQPQHFGDGTRLSIL.

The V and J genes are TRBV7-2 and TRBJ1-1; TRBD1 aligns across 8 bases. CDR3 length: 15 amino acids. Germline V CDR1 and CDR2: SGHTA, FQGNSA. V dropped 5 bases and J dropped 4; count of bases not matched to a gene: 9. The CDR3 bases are TGTGCCAGCAGCCAGAGGACAGGGAGGGGCACTGAAGCTTTCTTT. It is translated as CASSQRTGRGTEAFF.

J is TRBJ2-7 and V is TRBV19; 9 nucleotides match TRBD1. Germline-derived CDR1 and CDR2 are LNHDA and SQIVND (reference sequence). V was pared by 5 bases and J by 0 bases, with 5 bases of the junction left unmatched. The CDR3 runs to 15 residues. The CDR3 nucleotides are TGTGCCAGTAGTGGGGGACAGGGAAGCTCCTACGAGCAGTACTTC. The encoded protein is CASSGGQGSSYEQYF.

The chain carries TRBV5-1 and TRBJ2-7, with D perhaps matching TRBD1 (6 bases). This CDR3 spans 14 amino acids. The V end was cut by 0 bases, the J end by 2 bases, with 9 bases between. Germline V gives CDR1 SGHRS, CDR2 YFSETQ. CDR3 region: CASSLDRETYEQYF. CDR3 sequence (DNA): TGCGCCAGCAGCTTGGACAGGGAGACCTACGAGCAGTACTTC.

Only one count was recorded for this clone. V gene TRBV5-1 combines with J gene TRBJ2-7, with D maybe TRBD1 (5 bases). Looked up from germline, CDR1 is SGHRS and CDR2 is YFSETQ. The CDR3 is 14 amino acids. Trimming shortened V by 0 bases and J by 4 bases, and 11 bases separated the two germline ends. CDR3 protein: CASSLARGYYEQYF. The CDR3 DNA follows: TGCGCCAGCAGCTTGGCAAGGGGCTATTACGAGCAGTACTTC. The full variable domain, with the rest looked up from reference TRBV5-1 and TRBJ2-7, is KAGVTQTPRYLIKTRGQQVTLSCSPISGHRSVSWYQQTPGQGLQFLFEYFSETQRNKGNFPGRFSGRQFSNSRSEMNVSTLELGDSALYLCASSLARGYYEQYFGPGTRLTVT.

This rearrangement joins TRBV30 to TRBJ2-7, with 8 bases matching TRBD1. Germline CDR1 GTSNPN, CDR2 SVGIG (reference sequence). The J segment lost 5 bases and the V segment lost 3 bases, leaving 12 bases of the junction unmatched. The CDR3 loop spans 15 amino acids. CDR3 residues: CAWRFARTGIHEQYF. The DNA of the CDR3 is TGTGCCTGGAGATTCGCACGGACAGGGATCCACGAGCAGTACTTC.

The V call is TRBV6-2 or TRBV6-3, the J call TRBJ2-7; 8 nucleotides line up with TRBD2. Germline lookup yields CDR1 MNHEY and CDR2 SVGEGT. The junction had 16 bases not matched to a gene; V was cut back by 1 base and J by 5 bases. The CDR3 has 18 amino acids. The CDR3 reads CASSYFHLTGTSSDEQYF. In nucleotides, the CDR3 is TGTGCCAGCAGTTACTTCCACCTAACCGGGACTAGTAGCGACGAGCAGTACTTC.

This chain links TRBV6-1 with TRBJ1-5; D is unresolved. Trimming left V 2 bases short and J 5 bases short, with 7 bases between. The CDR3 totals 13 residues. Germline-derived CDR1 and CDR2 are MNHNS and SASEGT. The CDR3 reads CASSETGYQPQHF. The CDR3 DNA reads TGTGCCAGCAGTGAAACGGGGTATCAGCCCCAGCATTTT.

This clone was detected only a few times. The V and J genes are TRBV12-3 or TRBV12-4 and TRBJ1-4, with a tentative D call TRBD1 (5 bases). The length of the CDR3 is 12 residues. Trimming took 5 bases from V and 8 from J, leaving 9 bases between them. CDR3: CASSPPGEKLFF. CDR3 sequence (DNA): TGTGCCAGCAGTCCGCCAGGGGAAAAACTGTTTTTT.

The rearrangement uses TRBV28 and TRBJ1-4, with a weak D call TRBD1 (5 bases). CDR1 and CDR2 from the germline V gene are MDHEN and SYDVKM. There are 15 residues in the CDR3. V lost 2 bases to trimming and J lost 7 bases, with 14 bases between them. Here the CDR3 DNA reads TGTGCCAGCAGTTTAGTTGGGGGGTCGTCTGAAAAACTGTTTTTT. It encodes CASSLVGGSSEKLFF. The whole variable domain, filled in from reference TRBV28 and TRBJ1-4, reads DVKVTQSSRYLVKRTGEKVFLECVQDMDHENMFWYRQDPGLGLRLIYFSYDVKMKEKGDIPEGYSVSREKKERFSLILESASTNQTSMYLCASSLVGGSSEKLFFGSGTQLSVL.

CDR3 region: CASSLNGGGSYEQYF. In DNA, the CDR3 is TGTGCCAGCAGCTTAAACGGGGGGGGATCCTACGAGCAGTACTTC. This sequence joins TRBV11-2 and TRBJ2-7; 8 nucleotides match TRBD2. The ends lost 2 bases at V and 1 base at J; junction bases unmatched: 4. This CDR3 contains 15 residues. CDR1 SGHAT and CDR2 FQNNGV come from the germline V gene.

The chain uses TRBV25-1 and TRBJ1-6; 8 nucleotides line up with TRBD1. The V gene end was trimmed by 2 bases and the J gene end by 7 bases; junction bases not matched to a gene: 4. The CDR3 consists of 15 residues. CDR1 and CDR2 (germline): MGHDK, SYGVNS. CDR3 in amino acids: CASSEDGQGNSPLHF. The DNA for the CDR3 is TGTGCCAGCAGTGAAGACGGACAGGGCAATTCACCCCTCCACTTT. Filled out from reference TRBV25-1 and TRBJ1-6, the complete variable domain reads EADIYQTPRYLVIGTGKKITLECSQTMGHDKMYWYQQDPGMELHLIHYSYGVNSTEKGDLSSESTVSRIRTEHFPLTLESARPSHTSQYLCASSEDGQGNSPLHFGNGTRLTVT.

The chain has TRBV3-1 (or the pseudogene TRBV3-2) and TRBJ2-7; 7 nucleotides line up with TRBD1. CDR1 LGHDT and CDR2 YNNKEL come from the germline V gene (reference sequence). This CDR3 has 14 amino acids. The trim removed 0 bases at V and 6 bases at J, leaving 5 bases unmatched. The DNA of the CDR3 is TGTGCCAGCAGCCAAGAATGGACAGGATCCGAGCAGTACTTC. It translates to CASSQEWTGSEQYF.

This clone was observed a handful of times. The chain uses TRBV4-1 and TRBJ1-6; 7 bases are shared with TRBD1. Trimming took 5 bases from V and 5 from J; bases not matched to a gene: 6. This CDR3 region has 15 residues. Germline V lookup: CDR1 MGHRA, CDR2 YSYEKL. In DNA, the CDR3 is TGCGCCAGCAGCTTATCACAGGGGAATAATTCACCCCTCCACTTT. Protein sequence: CASSLSQGNNSPLHF.

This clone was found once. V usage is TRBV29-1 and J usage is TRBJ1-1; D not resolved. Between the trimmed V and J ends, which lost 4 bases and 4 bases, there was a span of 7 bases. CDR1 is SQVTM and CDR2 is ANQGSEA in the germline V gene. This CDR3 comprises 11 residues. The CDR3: CSVARGTEAFF. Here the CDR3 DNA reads TGCAGCGTTGCTCGGGGCACTGAAGCTTTCTTT.

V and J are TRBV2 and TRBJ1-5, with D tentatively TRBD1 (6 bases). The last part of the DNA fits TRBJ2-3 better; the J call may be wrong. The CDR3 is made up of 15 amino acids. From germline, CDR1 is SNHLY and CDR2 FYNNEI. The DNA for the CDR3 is TGTGCCAGCAGTCTAGCAGGGGCTAGCAATCAGCCCCAGTATTTT. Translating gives CASSLAGASNQPQYF.

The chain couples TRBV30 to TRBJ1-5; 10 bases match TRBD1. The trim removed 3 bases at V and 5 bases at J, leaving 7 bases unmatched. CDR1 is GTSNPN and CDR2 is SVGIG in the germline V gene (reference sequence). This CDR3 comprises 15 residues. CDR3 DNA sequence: TGTGCCTGGAGCGACGGACAGGGGGAGTATCAGCCCCAGCATTTT. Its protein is CAWSDGQGEYQPQHF.

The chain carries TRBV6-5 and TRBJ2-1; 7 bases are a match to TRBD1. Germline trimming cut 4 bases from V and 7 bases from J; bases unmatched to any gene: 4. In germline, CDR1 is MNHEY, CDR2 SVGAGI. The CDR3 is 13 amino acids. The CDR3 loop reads CASSLYRGNEQFF. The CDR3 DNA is TGTGCCAGCAGTTTGTACAGGGGTAATGAGCAGTTCTTC.

The CDR3 region has the DNA TGCGCCAGCAGTATGACAGGGGCAGATACGCAGTATTTT. It is translated as CASSMTGADTQYF. This chain links TRBV10-1 with TRBJ2-3; TRBD1 agrees at 8 bases. V gave up 5 bases and J gave up 4 bases; unmatched junction bases: 2. The CDR3 sequence is 13 residues long. Per germline, CDR1 WNHNN and CDR2 SYGVQD (reference sequence).

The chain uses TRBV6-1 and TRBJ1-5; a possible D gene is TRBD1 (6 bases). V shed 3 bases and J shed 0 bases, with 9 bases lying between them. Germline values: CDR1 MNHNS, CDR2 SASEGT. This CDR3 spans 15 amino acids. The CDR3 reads CASSETGISNQPQHF. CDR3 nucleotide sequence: TGTGCCAGCAGTGAGACAGGTATTAGCAATCAGCCCCAGCATTTT.

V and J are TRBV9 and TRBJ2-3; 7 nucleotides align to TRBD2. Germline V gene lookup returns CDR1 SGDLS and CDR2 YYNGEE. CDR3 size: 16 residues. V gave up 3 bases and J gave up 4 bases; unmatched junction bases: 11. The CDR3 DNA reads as TGTGCCAGCAGCGAGGGACGGACTAGTGGTGCAGATACGCAGTATTTT. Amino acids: CASSEGRTSGADTQYF.

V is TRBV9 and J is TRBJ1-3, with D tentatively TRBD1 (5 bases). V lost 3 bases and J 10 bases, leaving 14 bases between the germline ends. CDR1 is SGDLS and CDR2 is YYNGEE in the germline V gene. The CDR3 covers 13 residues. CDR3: CASSAGDVSTIYF. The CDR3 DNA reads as TGTGCCAGCAGCGCGGGGGACGTCTCAACCATATATTTT.

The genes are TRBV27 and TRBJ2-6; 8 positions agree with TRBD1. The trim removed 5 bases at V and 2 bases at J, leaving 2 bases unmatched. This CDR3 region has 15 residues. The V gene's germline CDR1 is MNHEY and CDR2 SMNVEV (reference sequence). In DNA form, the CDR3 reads TGTGCCAGCAGTCAACAGGGGGCTGGGGCCAACGTCCTGACTTTC. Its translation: CASSQQGAGANVLTF. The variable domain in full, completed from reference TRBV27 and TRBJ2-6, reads EAQVTQNPRYLITVTGKKLTVTCSQNMNHEYMSWYRQDPGLGLRQIYYSMNVEVTDKGDVPEGYKVSRKEKRNFPLILESPSPNQTSLYFCASSQQGAGANVLTFGAGSRLTVL.

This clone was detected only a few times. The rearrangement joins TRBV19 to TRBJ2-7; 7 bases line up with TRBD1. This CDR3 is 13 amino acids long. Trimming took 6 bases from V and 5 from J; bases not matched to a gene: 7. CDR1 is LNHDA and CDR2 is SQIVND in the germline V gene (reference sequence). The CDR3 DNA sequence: TGTGCCAGTAGCAGGGGACAGATTAACGAGCAGTACTTC. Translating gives CASSRGQINEQYF.

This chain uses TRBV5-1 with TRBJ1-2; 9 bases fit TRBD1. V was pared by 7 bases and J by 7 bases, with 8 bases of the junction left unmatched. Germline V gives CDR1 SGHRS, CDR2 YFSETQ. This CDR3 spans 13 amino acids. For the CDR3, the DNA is TGCGCCAGCTCGACCGGGACAGGGATTGGCTACACCTTC. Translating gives CASSTGTGIGYTF.